Below, 2 T cell receptor beta chains from the same sample are listed, as sequenced in a study of blood T cell repertoires in COVID-19. Sequenced by immunoSEQ multiplex PCR; TCRdb stores in-frame clones only, minus some. In the table there are fewer than 350,000 clones, around 81% of which are singletons. The sequencing sample was made of peripheral blood. These receptor sequences come from a woman aged 60-75 years with active or convalescent COVID-19.

The rearrangement links TRBV2 to TRBJ2-5, with 8 bases lining up with TRBD2. The CDR3 is 13 residues long. V lost 6 bases to trimming and J lost 6 bases; unmatched junction nucleotides: 6. The germline gives CDR1 SNHLY, CDR2 FYNNEI. The CDR3 bases are TGTGCCAGCAGAGGACTAGCCGGGCAGACCCAGTACTTC. Protein: CASRGLAGQTQYF. The complete variable domain, with remaining parts taken from reference TRBV2 and TRBJ2-5, reads EPEVTQTPSHQVTQMGQEVILRCVPISNHLYFYWYRQILGQKVEFLVSFYNNEISEKSEIFDDQFSVERPDGSNFTLKIRSTKLEDSAMYFCASRGLAGQTQYFGPGTRLLVL.

This clone has a single count. CDR3 coding DNA: TGTGCCAGCAGTTGGCCCTTCGGCGGGGGGCGAGACTATGGCTACACCTTC. This codes for CASSWPFGGGRDYGYTF. This chain uses TRBV28 with TRBJ1-2, with D perhaps TRBD1 (6 bases). V shed 4 bases and J shed 3 bases, with 21 bases lying between them. Germline V gene lookup returns CDR1 MDHEN and CDR2 SYDVKM. The CDR3 length is 17 residues.